This record covers a single TCR beta chain. The template for TCR beta VDJ and CDR3 sequence profiling was genomic DNA. TCRdb re-derived calls from the reads in MiXCR, one entry per CDR3 protein. The repertoire includes approximately 270,000 distinct CDR3 sequences, roughly half of them detected once, and around 8% sits in the top ten. This sample is drawn from a study of CD8+CD57+ T cells in acquired aplastic anemia. V lost 6 bases and J 4 bases, leaving 17 bases between the germline ends. The CDR3 contains 15 residues. Germline loops: CDR1 MGHDK, CDR2 SYGVNS. This receptor was obtained from a human donor with severe aplastic anemia or a healthy control (not recorded which). Sequencing was done on a sample of sorted CD4+, CD8+, or CD8+CD57+ T cells (not recorded which) from PBMCs. The rearrangement uses TRBV25-1 and TRBJ2-3; D may correspond to TRBD1 or TRBD2 (5 bases each). Here the CDR3 reads CASRVGDLTADTQYF. CDR3 coding DNA: TGTGCCAGCAGGGTCGGGGACCTCACGGCAGATACGCAGTATTTT. Full variable domain (outside the CDR3, taken from reference TRBV25-1 and TRBJ2-3): EADIYQTPRYLVIGTGKKITLECSQTMGHDKMYWYQQDPGMELHLIHYSYGVNSTEKGDLSSESTVSRIRTEHFPLTLESARPSHTSQYLCASRVGDLTADTQYFGPGTRLTVL.